Listed below are T cell receptor beta chains from one sample, sequenced in a study of T cells in Graves' hyperthyroidism and ophthalmopathy. One entry per CDR3 protein results from TCRdb running MiXCR on the multiplex PCR reads. The sample lists 300,000 to 400,000 distinct CDR3 sequences, 15% to 20% occurring once. The sequencing input was blood. All receptors come from a woman in her fifties or sixties with Graves' hyperthyroidism. Both conserved end residues are part of each CDR3. The D gene is left open where the match is weak. Some rows have no size entry. The others give once, few or many, or a class for an expanded clone.

J: TRBJ2-7; D: TRBD2; V: TRBV6-1; size: NA; CDR3: CASRRGVAGVGAYEQYF; DNA: TGTGCCAGCAGACGCGGGGTAGCGGGAGTGGGGGCCTACGAGCAGTACTTC
J: TRBJ1-5; D: NA; V: TRBV19; size: NA; CDR3: CASSSLAQPQHF; DNA: TGTGCCAGTAGTAGTCTGGCTCAGCCCCAGCATTTT
J: TRBJ1-6; D: TRBD1; V: TRBV9; size: NA; CDR3: CASTIDGTAGSPLHF; DNA: TGTGCCAGCACCATCGATGGGACAGCGGGATCACCCCTCCACTTT
J: TRBJ2-5; D: TRBD2; V: TRBV20-1; size: few; CDR3: CSATTGLAVQETQYF; DNA: TGCAGTGCCACTACGGGACTAGCGGTTCAAGAGACCCAGTACTTC
J: TRBJ2-1; D: NA; V: TRBV6-2/TRBV6-3; size: few; CDR3: CASSYFGPTGVNEQFF; DNA: TGTGCCAGCAGTTACTTCGGACCGACAGGCGTGAATGAGCAGTTCTTC
J: TRBJ2-3; D: NA; V: TRBV11-2; size: many; CDR3: CASSFTLLTDTQYF; DNA: TGTGCCAGCAGCTTTACCCTTTTGACAGATACGCAGTATTTT
J: TRBJ1-5; D: TRBD1; V: TRBV28; size: few; CDR3: CASKTGNQPQHF; DNA: TGTGCCAGCAAGACAGGGAATCAGCCCCAGCATTTT
J: TRBJ1-1; D: TRBD1; V: TRBV2; size: NA; CDR3: CASSVFGAGGGSTEAFF; DNA: TGTGCCAGCAGTGTTTTTGGGGCAGGGGGTGGTAGCACTGAAGCTTTCTTT
J: TRBJ2-3; D: NA; V: TRBV7-2; size: many; CDR3: CASRRSGGTDTQYF; DNA: TGTGCCAGCAGAAGGTCTGGGGGCACAGATACGCAGTATTTT
J: TRBJ1-3; D: NA; V: TRBV3-1; size: few; CDR3: CASSRVSGSGNTIYF; DNA: TGTGCCAGCAGCCGGGTATCAGGGAGTGGAAACACCATATATTTT
J: TRBJ1-2; D: NA; V: TRBV29-1; size: NA; CDR3: CSVEDPGSYGYTF; DNA: TGCAGCGTTGAAGATCCGGGGTCCTATGGCTACACCTTC
J: TRBJ2-5; D: TRBD1; V: TRBV6-1; size: many; CDR3: CASSGQGGETQYF; DNA: TGTGCCAGCAGTGGACAGGGGGGAGAGACCCAGTACTTC
J: TRBJ2-4; D: NA; V: TRBV20-1; size: few; CDR3: CSALKGTKNIQYF; DNA: TGCAGTGCCCTGAAGGGAACCAAAAACATTCAGTACTTC
J: TRBJ2-3; D: NA; V: TRBV27; size: NA; CDR3: CASSSKGTDTQYF; DNA: TGTGCCAGCAGTTCAAAAGGCACAGATACGCAGTATTTT
J: TRBJ2-2; D: NA; V: TRBV19; size: NA; CDR3: CASSQTGTTNTGELFF; DNA: TGTGCCAGTAGTCAAACCGGGACAACGAACACCGGGGAGCTGTTTTTT
J: TRBJ2-1; D: TRBD1; V: TRBV28; size: NA; CDR3: CASSYGTVNEQFF; DNA: TGTGCCAGCAGTTACGGGACAGTCAATGAGCAGTTCTTC
J: TRBJ2-7; D: TRBD2; V: TRBV19; size: NA; CDR3: CASSKGTSGSYEQYF; DNA: TGTGCCAGTAGTAAAGGGACTAGCGGCTCCTACGAGCAGTACTTC
J: TRBJ2-2; D: TRBD1; V: TRBV19; size: NA; CDR3: CASSDRDRGMAGELFF; DNA: TGTGCCAGTAGTGACCGGGACAGGGGTATGGCCGGGGAGCTGTTTTTT
J: TRBJ2-5; D: NA; V: TRBV7-9; size: many; CDR3: CASSYSGSVGETQYF; DNA: TGTGCCAGCAGCTACTCGGGGTCGGTTGGGGAGACCCAGTACTTC
J: TRBJ1-6; D: NA; V: TRBV6-1; size: few; CDR3: CASSSHTRNGPLHF; DNA: TGTGCCAGCAGCTCACATACGCGAAATGGGCCCCTCCACTTT
J: TRBJ2-3; D: NA; V: TRBV4-1; size: few; CDR3: CASSQGVSVTDTQYF; DNA: TGCGCCAGCAGCCAAGGGGTTAGCGTCACAGATACGCAGTATTTT
J: TRBJ1-1; D: NA; V: TRBV6-5; size: many; CDR3: CASSYLQNMNTEAFF; DNA: TGTGCCAGCAGTTACCTACAAAACATGAACACTGAAGCTTTCTTT
J: TRBJ1-5; D: NA; V: TRBV19; size: NA; CDR3: CASSIQFNQPQHF; DNA: TGTGCCAGTAGTATCCAATTCAATCAGCCCCAGCATTTT
J: TRBJ2-1; D: NA; V: TRBV2; size: many; CDR3: CASSEETWNEQFF; DNA: TGTGCCAGCAGTGAAGAGACATGGAATGAGCAGTTCTTC
J: TRBJ2-6; D: NA; V: TRBV13; size: few; CDR3: CASSLWLTGANVLTF; DNA: TGTGCCAGCAGCTTATGGTTGACTGGGGCCAACGTCCTGACTTTC
J: TRBJ2-1; D: TRBD2; V: TRBV5-1; size: NA; CDR3: CASSFRGGQGNEQFF; DNA: TGCGCCAGCAGCTTTCGGGGGGGCCAAGGGAATGAGCAGTTCTTC
J: TRBJ2-3; D: TRBD2; V: TRBV12-3/TRBV12-4; size: NA; CDR3: CACSLAEDGAGGTQYF; DNA: TGTGCCTGCAGTTTAGCCGAGGATGGGGCGGGGGGTACGCAGTATTTT